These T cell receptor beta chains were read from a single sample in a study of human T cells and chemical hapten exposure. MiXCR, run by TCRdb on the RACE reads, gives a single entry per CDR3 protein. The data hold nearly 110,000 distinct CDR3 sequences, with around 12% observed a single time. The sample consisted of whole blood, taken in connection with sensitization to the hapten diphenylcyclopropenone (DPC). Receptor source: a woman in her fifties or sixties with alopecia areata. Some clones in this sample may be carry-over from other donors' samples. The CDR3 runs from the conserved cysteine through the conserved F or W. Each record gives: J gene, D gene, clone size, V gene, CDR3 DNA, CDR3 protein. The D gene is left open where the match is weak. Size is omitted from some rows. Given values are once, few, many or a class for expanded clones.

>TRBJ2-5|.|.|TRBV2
TGTGCCAGCTTGGCCCGGGTCCAAGAGACCCAGTACTTC
CASLARVQETQYF
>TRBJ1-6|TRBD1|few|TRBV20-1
TGCAGTGCTAAAACCGGGACAGTTTATAATTCACCCCTCCACTTT
CSAKTGTVYNSPLHF
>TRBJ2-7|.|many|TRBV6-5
TGTGCCAGCAGTTTTGAGGGGCCTCAGATGGTGGGGCCAGAGCCCTACGAGCAGTACTTC
CASSFEGPQMVGPEPYEQYF
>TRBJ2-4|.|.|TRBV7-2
TGTGCCAGCAGCTTTACCGGGACCCCCAACATTCAGTACTTC
CASSFTGTPNIQYF
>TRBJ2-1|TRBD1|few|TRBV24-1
TGTGCCACCAGTGAGCCCCGAAGGACAGGGTACAATGAGCAGTTCTTC
CATSEPRRTGYNEQFF
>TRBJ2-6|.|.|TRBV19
TGTGCCAGTAGTATCGGCCGGGGGACAGTCGAGCAAAACGTCCTGACTTTC
CASSIGRGTVEQNVLTF
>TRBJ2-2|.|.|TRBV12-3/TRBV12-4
TGTGCCAGTGGTCCCGGAGAGTACACCGGGGAGCTGTTTTTT
CASGPGEYTGELFF
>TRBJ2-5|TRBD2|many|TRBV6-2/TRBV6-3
TGTGCCAGCAGCCCCACTAGCGGGGGAGTTCAAGAGACCCAGTACTTC
CASSPTSGGVQETQYF
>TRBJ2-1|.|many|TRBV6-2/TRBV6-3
TGTGCCAGCACTTCCCCGCGGGGCTCAGGGTTTGGAGTTAGCTCCTACAATGAGCAGTTCTTC
CASTSPRGSGFGVSSYNEQFF
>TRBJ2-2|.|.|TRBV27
TGTGCCAGCAGTTGGGGACGGACCAACACCGGGGAGCTGTTTTTT
CASSWGRTNTGELFF
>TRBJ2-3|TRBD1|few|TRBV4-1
TGCGCCAGCAAGTTACAGGGGGCGTTCGGCACAGATACGCAGTATTTT
CASKLQGAFGTDTQYF
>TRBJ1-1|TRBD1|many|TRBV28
TGTGCCAGCAGGGGGACAGGTAGGGCCCTGGCTGAAGCTTTCTTT
CASRGTGRALAEAFF
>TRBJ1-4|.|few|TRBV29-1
TGCAGCGTTGTAGGGTCAAATGAAAAACTGTTTTTT
CSVVGSNEKLFF
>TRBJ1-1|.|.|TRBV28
TGTGCCAGCTTGGGATTACAGAAAAAATTAGAAGCTTTCTTT
CASLGLQKKLEAFF
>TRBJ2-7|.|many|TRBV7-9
TGTGCCAGCAGTCCAATCTCCTACGAGCAGTACTTC
CASSPISYEQYF
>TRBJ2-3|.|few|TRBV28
TGTGCCAGCAGTCCCCAAGGGGACGGGGGTTTAACAGATACGCAGTATTTT
CASSPQGDGGLTDTQYF